This TCR beta chain derives from a study of T cells in Graves' hyperthyroidism and ophthalmopathy. About the research overall: At initial diagnosis, before any treatment had begun, peripheral blood was obtained.

General observations from the study: Blood also contained most expanded thyroid clonotypes above 0.001.

Across 18 months, stable Graves' hyperthyroidism was marked by no progression to ophthalmopathy. Hyperthyroidism, newly diagnosed and lasting under 2 months, affected patients aged 18 to 65. TCR beta CDR3 sequences were amplified from RNA transcripts. Primed by the HTBI set, a first-round RT-PCR was run on the TCR CDR3. TCRdb passed the multiplex PCR reads through MiXCR, listing each CDR3 protein once. The sample has over 450,000 distinct CDR3 sequences; under 15% are singletons. Per germline, CDR1 SGHTA and CDR2 FQGNSA. Unmatched junction bases numbered 6, after V lost 1 base and J lost 3 bases. The CDR3 runs to 16 residues. In its sample, this clonotype was seen a few times. Its antigen is undetermined.

The source of this sequence is a woman under 30 with Graves' hyperthyroidism. V is TRBV7-2 and J is TRBJ1-5, with 7 bases that match TRBD1. Sequencing was carried out using blood. The CDR3 DNA follows: TGTGCCAGCAGCTTAGAGGACAGGTTCTTCAATCAGCCCCAGCATTTT. It specifies CASSLEDRFFNQPQHF.